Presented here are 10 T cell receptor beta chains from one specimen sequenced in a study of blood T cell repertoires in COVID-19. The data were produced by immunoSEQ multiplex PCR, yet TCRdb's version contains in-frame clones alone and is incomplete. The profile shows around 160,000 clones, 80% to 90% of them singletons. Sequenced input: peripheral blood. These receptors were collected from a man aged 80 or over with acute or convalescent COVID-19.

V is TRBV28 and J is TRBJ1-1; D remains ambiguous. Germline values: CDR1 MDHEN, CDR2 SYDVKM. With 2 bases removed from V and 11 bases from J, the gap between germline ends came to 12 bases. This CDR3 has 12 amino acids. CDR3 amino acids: CASSLGHGRAFF. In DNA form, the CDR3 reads TGTGCCAGCAGTTTAGGGCACGGCCGGGCTTTCTTT.

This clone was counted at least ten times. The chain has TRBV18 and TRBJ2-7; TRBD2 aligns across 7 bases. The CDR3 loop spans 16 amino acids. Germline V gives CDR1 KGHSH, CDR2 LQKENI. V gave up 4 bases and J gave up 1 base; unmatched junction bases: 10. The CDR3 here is CASSRRSGTHSYEQYF. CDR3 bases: TGTGCCAGCTCACGACGAAGCGGGACCCATTCCTACGAGCAGTACTTC.

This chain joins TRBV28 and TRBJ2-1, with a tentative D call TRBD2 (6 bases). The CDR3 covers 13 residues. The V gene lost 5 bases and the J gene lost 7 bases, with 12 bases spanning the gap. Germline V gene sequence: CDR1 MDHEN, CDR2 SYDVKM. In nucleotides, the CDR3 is TGTGCCAGCAGTCCGGGGGTTGTGAATGAGCAGTTCTTC. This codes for CASSPGVVNEQFF.

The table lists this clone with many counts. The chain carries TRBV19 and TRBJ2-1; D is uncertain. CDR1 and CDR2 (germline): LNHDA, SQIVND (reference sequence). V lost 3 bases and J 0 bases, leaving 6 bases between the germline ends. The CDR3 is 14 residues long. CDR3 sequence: CASSIGGSYNEQFF. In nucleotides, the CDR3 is TGTGCCAGTAGTATCGGCGGCTCCTACAATGAGCAGTTCTTC.

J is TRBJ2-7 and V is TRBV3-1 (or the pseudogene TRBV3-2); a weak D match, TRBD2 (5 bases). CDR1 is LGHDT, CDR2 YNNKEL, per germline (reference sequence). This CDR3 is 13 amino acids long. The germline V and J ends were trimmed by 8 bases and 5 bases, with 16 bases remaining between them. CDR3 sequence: CASRGTAPHEQYF. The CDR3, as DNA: TGTGCCAGCCGGGGAACTGCTCCCCACGAGCAGTACTTC.

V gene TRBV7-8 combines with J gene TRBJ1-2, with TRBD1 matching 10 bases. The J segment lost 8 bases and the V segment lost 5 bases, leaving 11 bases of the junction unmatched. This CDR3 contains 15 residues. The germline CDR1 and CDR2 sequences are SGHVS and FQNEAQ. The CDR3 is CASSKWTGGANGYTF. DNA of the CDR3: TGTGCCAGCAGCAAATGGACAGGGGGTGCAAACGGCTACACCTTC.

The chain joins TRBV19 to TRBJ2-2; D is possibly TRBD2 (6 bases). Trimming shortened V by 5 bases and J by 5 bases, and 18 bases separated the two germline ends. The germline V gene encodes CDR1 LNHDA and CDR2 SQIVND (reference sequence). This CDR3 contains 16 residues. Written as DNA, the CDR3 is TGTGCCAGTAGTTTATCGGGAGCAGGGTGGACCGGGGAGCTGTTTTTT. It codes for CASSLSGAGWTGELFF. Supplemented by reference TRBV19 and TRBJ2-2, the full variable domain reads DGGITQSPKYLFRKEGQNVTLSCEQNLNHDAMYWYRQDPGQGLRLIYYSQIVNDFQKGDIAEGYSVSREKKESFPLTVTSAQKNPTAFYLCASSLSGAGWTGELFFGEGSRLTVL.

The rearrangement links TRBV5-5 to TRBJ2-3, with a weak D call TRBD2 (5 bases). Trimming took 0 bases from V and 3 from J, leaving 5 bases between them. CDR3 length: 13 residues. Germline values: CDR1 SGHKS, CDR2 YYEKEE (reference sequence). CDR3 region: CASSLGGTDTQYF. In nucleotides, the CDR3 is TGTGCCAGCAGCTTGGGCGGGACAGATACGCAGTATTTT.

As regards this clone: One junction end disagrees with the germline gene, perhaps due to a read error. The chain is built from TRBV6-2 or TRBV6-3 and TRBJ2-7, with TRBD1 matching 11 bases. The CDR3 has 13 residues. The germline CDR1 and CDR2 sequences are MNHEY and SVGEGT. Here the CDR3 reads CASSLMAGTGGSF. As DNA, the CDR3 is TGTGCCAGCAGTTTAATGGCCGGGACAGGGGGTTCCTTC.

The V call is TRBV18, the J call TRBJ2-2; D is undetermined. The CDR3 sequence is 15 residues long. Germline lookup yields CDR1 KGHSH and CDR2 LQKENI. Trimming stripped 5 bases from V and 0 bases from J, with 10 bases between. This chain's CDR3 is CASSSYETNTGELFF. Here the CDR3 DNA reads TGTGCCAGCTCATCCTATGAAACGAACACCGGGGAGCTGTTTTTT.